The TCR beta chain under discussion was sequenced for a study of blood T cell repertoires in COVID-19. On the study more broadly: The study drew acute and convalescent COVID-19 samples from the United States, Italy and Spain.

The CDR3 loop spans 16 amino acids. The J segment lost 4 bases and the V segment lost 7 bases, leaving 15 bases of the junction unmatched. Germline values: CDR1 SNHLY, CDR2 FYNNEI. Assay used: immunoSEQ multiplex PCR; TCRdb lists only in-frame clones, some missing. The sample lists about 150,000 clones, 80% to 90% occurring once. The TCR sequence derives from a woman aged 45-60 years with acute or convalescent COVID-19. Sequenced input: peripheral blood. This sequence joins TRBV2 and TRBJ1-2, with 7 bases aligning to TRBD1. In nucleotides, the CDR3 is TGTGCCAGCATCTTCTTTTTAGTTCGACAGGGCTATGGCTACACCTTC. Protein: CASIFFLVRQGYGYTF.